The next 15 T cell receptor beta chains were all read from a single sample in a study of T cells in Graves' hyperthyroidism and ophthalmopathy. TCR beta CDR3 sequences were amplified from RNA transcripts. The HTBI primer set drove a first-round RT-PCR of the TCR CDR3. TCRdb used MiXCR to reprocess the multiplex PCR reads, holding one entry per CDR3 protein. The sample records about 840,000 distinct CDR3 sequences, 38% being singletons. The material sequenced was blood. These receptors were collected from a man aged 18 to 30 with Graves' hyperthyroidism.

As for this clonotype: One end of the junction varies from germline; a read error may be responsible. The V and J genes are TRBV15 and TRBJ2-7; perhaps D is TRBD1 or TRBD2 (7 bases each). The CDR3 is made up of 19 amino acids. CDR1 is LNHNV, CDR2 YYDKDF, per germline (reference sequence). In DNA, the CDR3 is TGTGCCACGAGCAGGGGGATACCCGGAACTAGCGTAGTTACTTACGAGCAGTACTTC. Encoded protein: CATSRGIPGTSVVTYEQYF.

The chain combines TRBV7-2 with TRBJ2-2; 15 bases agree with TRBD2. Per germline, CDR1 SGHTA and CDR2 FQGNSA. The junction had 13 bases not matched to a gene; V was cut back by 4 bases and J by 7 bases. The CDR3 sequence is 19 residues long. CDR3 in amino acids: CASSWGGLAGGMPDGELFF. CDR3 DNA: TGTGCCAGCAGCTGGGGGGGACTAGCGGGAGGAATGCCTGACGGGGAGCTGTTTTTT.

For this clonotype: Its ends do not fully match the called genes, so a read error is possible. This sequence joins TRBV7-9 and TRBJ1-2; D is perhaps TRBD1 (5 bases). Germline V CDR1 and CDR2: SEHNR, FQNEAQ (reference sequence). The CDR3 spans 15 residues. The CDR3 sequence is CASSHPWADTGGYTF. CDR3 coding DNA: TGCGCCAGCAGCCACCCCTGGGCGGACACGGGCGGCTACACCTTC.

This chain uses TRBV7-9 with TRBJ1-5; possibly TRBD1 for D (6 bases). Looked up from germline, CDR1 is SEHNR and CDR2 is FQNEAQ (reference sequence). The CDR3 is 13 amino acids. Trimming pared 5 bases from V and 8 bases from J, leaving 13 bases between. In DNA form, the CDR3 reads TGTGCCAGCAGCCACAGGGAACTCGAGCCCCAGCATTTT. Translated: CASSHRELEPQHF.

This clonotype was detected only a few times. The chain combines TRBV29-1 with TRBJ1-1; TRBD1 aligns across 7 bases. The CDR3 sequence is 15 residues long. The V segment lost 5 bases and the J segment 4 bases; nucleotides outside the gene matches: 13. Germline assignment: CDR1 SQVTM and CDR2 ANQGSEA. The CDR3 region is CSVPGQLVGGTEAFF. CDR3 in DNA: TGCAGCGTTCCGGGACAGCTTGTCGGGGGCACTGAAGCTTTCTTT.

This clonotype came up many times. V and J are TRBV15 and TRBJ2-7; TRBD2 matches 7 bases. Germline CDR1 LNHNV, CDR2 YYDKDF (reference sequence). The CDR3 extends over 14 amino acids. With 3 bases clipped from V and 1 base from J, the junction kept 3 bases outside the gene matches. The CDR3 nucleotides are TGTGCCACCAGCAGGGGACTACAATCCTACGAGCAGTACTTC. This codes for CATSRGLQSYEQYF.

The chain has TRBV19 and TRBJ1-1, with 9 bases lining up with TRBD1. The V gene's germline CDR1 is LNHDA and CDR2 SQIVND (reference sequence). The CDR3 loop spans 17 amino acids. Germline trimming cut 4 bases from V and 4 bases from J; bases unmatched to any gene: 13. CDR3: CASSTRDRVVGRTEAFF. CDR3 sequence (DNA): TGTGCCAGTAGTACCCGGGACAGGGTCGTTGGGCGCACTGAAGCTTTCTTT.

This clonotype was detected many times. CDR3 nucleotide sequence: TGTGCCAGCAGTGAACTCGAAGGGGCGCGGGGCTACACCTTC. This gives the protein CASSELEGARGYTF. J is TRBJ1-2 and V is TRBV25-1; D might be TRBD1 (5 bases). Looked up from germline, CDR1 is MGHDK and CDR2 is SYGVNS. Trimming removed 2 bases at V and 8 bases at J, with 15 bases between. CDR3 length: 14 amino acids.

This clonotype was detected a few times. The chain employs TRBV20-1 and TRBJ1-2; tentative D call: TRBD1 (6 bases). V was trimmed by 4 bases and J by 5 bases, leaving 17 bases between them. This CDR3 spans 14 amino acids. The germline V gene encodes CDR1 DFQATT and CDR2 SNEGSKA (reference sequence). DNA for the CDR3: TGCAGTGCTACTGGAGGGGGGGATACTTATGGCTACACCTTC. Translated: CSATGGGDTYGYTF.

V is TRBV7-9 and J is TRBJ2-5, with D possibly TRBD2 on 6 matching bases. With 2 bases removed from V and 3 bases from J, the gap between germline ends came to 16 bases. The CDR3 is 16 amino acids. The V gene's germline CDR1 is SEHNR and CDR2 FQNEAQ (reference sequence). CDR3 loop: CASSLRRRGDEETQYF. DNA for the CDR3: TGTGCCAGCAGCTTACGTCGGCGGGGAGACGAAGAGACCCAGTACTTC. Complete variable domain (other parts from reference TRBV7-9 and TRBJ2-5): DTGVSQNPRHKITKRGQNVTFRCDPISEHNRLYWYRQTLGQGPEFLTYFQNEAQLEKSRLLSDRFSAERPKGSFSTLEIQRTEQGDSAMYLCASSLRRRGDEETQYFGPGTRLLVL.

About this clonotype: Its ends do not fully match the called genes, so a read error is possible. This rearrangement joins TRBV10-2 to TRBJ1-5; D is unresolved. The CDR3 runs to 13 residues. Germline V gene sequence: CDR1 WSHSY, CDR2 SAAADI. The CDR3 reads CASSAIDNQPQHF. The CDR3 nucleotides are TGTGCCAGCAGCGCCATAGATAATCAGCCCCAGCATTTT.

About this clonotype: It may be a read error: a sequence one base away is much more abundant. The chain has TRBV7-9 and TRBJ1-4; D may be TRBD1 (6 bases). Germline CDR1 reads SEHNR; CDR2 reads FQNEAQ (reference sequence). The CDR3 loop spans 14 amino acids. The CDR3 bases are TGTGCCAGCACGACCTCGGCCGAGGGGGAAAAACTGTCTTTT. This sequence encodes CASTTSAEGEKLSF.

CDR3 sequence (DNA): TGTGCCCCCACGGACAACAGGGCCAACGTCCTGACTTTC. Its protein is CAPTDNRANVLTF. The chain is built from TRBV10-3 and TRBJ2-6, with D tentatively TRBD1 (5 bases). Trimming shortened V by 11 bases and J by 5 bases, and 13 bases separated the two germline ends. CDR1 is ENHRY, CDR2 SYGVKD, per germline. The CDR3 is 13 amino acids.

This clonotype was seen ten or more times. The chain is built from TRBV7-6 and TRBJ2-7, with 7 bases identical to TRBD1. The V and J ends lost 5 bases and 3 bases, in that order; junction bases with no gene match: 7. CDR3 size: 14 residues. CDR1 and CDR2 (germline): SGHVS, FNYEAQ. The CDR3 reads CASSPGTADYEQYF. Written as DNA, the CDR3 is TGTGCCAGCAGCCCCGGGACAGCCGACTACGAGCAGTACTTC.

V and J are TRBV2 and TRBJ1-5; 7 bases are shared with TRBD1. The V and J ends lost 6 bases and 4 bases, in that order; junction bases with no gene match: 9. CDR1 is SNHLY, CDR2 FYNNEI, per germline. The CDR3 is made up of 15 amino acids. The CDR3 reads CASRAGGGGNQPQHF. CDR3 in DNA: TGTGCCAGCAGGGCTGGAGGGGGCGGGAATCAGCCCCAGCATTTT. The full variable domain, completed using reference TRBV2 and TRBJ1-5, is EPEVTQTPSHQVTQMGQEVILRCVPISNHLYFYWYRQILGQKVEFLVSFYNNEISEKSEIFDDQFSVERPDGSNFTLKIRSTKLEDSAMYFCASRAGGGGNQPQHFGDGTRLSIL.